This T cell receptor (beta chain) was observed in a study of blood T cell repertoires in COVID-19. Study overall: PBMCs, B-cell-depleted T cells, or T cells were the source of the cDNA or gDNA that made up the material.

In the original processing: Counts of nucleated cells, estimated from reference gene primer amplification, were obtained. Some clones are missing from TCRdb's copy, which holds only in-frame ones; the method was immunoSEQ multiplex PCR. The V and J calls and clone size are taken from that table; D and trimming were inferred from the DNA. The sample yields roughly 150,000 clones, 83% seen once. The sequencing sample was made of peripheral blood. This sequence originates from a woman of 80 years or more with acute or convalescent COVID-19.

The CDR3 nucleotides are TGTGCCAGCACCCAGTACCAGGGTCCTGGAAACACCATATATTTT. This translates into CASTQYQGPGNTIYF. The rearrangement uses TRBV7-9 and TRBJ1-3, with D tentatively TRBD1 (5 bases). V lost 7 bases and J lost 2, with 15 bases in between. The length of the CDR3 is 15 residues. Germline assignment: CDR1 SEHNR and CDR2 FQNEAQ (reference sequence).